The rows below give T cell receptor beta chains drawn from one sample of a study of PD-1 blockade in classical Hodgkin lymphoma. Here immunoSEQ multiplex PCR was the method, and the copy in TCRdb shows in-frame clones only, minus some. The table has 57,000 or so clones, 87% seen once. The sample here was peripheral blood mononuclear cells (PBMCs), taken before the fourth cycle of nivolumab. The receptors were gathered from a human donor with classical Hodgkin lymphoma. Both conserved end residues are part of each CDR3.

>TRBJ2-3|TRBV10-3
CAMSTGTGGTDTQYF
>TRBJ1-6|TRBV4-2
CASSQAPGTGQGSPLHF
>TRBJ1-2|TRBV6-5
CASRGTGGNYGYTF
>TRBJ2-2|TRBV7-9
CASSLAEGLFF
>TRBJ2-1|TRBV5-1
CASSPNYNEQFF
>TRBJ2-5|TRBV5-1
CASSLGGGGETQYF
>TRBJ1-4|TRBV10-3
CAISGTLGVNEKLFF
>TRBJ1-3|TRBV30
CARDQATVTGNTIYF
>TRBJ2-5|TRBV5-1
CASSLGAQETQYF
>TRBJ1-4|TRBV5-1
CASSLGRGGGEKLFF
>TRBJ2-7|TRBV6-5
CASSKTGTDYEQYF
>TRBJ2-7|TRBV6-6
CASSYAQLSGDEQYF
>TRBJ2-5|TRBV4-1
CASSQANLVGLAEETQYF
>TRBJ1-1|TRBV6-6
CASSTQPEAKTEAFF
>TRBJ2-2|TRBV5-1
CASSFTGVTGELFF
>TRBJ2-7|TRBV7-9
CASSLNTNREQYF
>TRBJ2-1|TRBV5-1
CASSLSGGAGGEQFF
>TRBJ1-1|TRBV10-3
CAISSGSTEAFF
>TRBJ2-2|TRBV19
CASSMGPNTGELFF
>TRBJ2-1|TRBV28
CASSLLGLAKHEQFF
>TRBJ2-1|TRBV18
CASSPLASGGARYNEQFF
>TRBJ2-1|TRBV7-9
CASSRGQGYGEQFF
>TRBJ1-1|TRBV7-9
CASTLSPTEAFF
>TRBJ2-3|TRBV30
CAGIGLAGGTDTQYF
>TRBJ1-1|TRBV6-5
CASSYSGENTEAFF
>TRBJ1-6|TRBV6-5
CASSYGQVNSPLHF